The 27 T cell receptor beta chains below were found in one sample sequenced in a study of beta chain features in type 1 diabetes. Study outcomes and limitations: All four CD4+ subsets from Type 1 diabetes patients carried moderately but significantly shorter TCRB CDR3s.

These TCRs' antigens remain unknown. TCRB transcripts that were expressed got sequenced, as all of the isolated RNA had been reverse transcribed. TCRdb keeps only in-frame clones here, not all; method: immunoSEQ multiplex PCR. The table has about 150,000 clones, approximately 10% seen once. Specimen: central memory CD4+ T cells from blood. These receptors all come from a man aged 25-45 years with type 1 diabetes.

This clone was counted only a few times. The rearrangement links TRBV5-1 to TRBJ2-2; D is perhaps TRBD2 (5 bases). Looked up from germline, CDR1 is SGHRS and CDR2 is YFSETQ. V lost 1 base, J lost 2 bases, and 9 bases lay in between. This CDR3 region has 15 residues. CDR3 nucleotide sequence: TGCGCCAGCAGCTTGTTCAGCGGAAACACCGGGGAGCTGTTTTTT. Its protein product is CASSLFSGNTGELFF.

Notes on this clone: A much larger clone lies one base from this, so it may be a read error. The CDR3 sequence is CASSLGQYNEQFF. CDR3 sequence (DNA): TGTGCCAGCAGCTTGGGACAGTACAATGAGCAGTTCTTC. The V and J genes are TRBV11-2 and TRBJ2-1; 7 bases line up with TRBD1. J was trimmed by 4 bases and V by 3 bases; bases with no gene match: 0. The length of the CDR3 is 13 residues. CDR1 SGHAT and CDR2 FQNNGV come from the germline V gene.

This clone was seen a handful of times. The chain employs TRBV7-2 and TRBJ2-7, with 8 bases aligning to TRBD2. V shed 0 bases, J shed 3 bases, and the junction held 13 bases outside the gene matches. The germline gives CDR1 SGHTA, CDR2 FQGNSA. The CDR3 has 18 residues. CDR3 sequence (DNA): TGTGCCAGCAGCTTAGCTCTTAGCGGGACATCCGTCCGCTACGAGCAGTACTTC. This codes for CASSLALSGTSVRYEQYF.

This CDR3 is CASSLAGELETQYF. CDR3 in DNA: TGCGCCAGCAGCTTGGCCGGAGAATTAGAGACCCAGTACTTC. V gene TRBV5-1 combines with J gene TRBJ2-5; no firm D call. V gave up 0 bases and J gave up 4 bases, with 10 bases separating them. Per germline, CDR1 SGHRS and CDR2 YFSETQ. The CDR3 has 14 amino acids.

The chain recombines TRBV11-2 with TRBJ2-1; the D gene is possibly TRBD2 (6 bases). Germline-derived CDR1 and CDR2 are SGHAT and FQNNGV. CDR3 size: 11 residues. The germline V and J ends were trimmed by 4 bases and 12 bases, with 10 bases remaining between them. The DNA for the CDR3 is TGTGCCAGCAGCTCGGGAGAAGTGCAGTTCTTC. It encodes CASSSGEVQFF. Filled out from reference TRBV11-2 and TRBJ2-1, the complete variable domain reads EAGVAQSPRYKIIEKRQSVAFWCNPISGHATLYWYQQILGQGPKLLIQFQNNGVVDDSQLPKDRFSAERLKGVDSTLKIQPAKLEDSAVYLCASSSGEVQFFGPGTRLTVL.

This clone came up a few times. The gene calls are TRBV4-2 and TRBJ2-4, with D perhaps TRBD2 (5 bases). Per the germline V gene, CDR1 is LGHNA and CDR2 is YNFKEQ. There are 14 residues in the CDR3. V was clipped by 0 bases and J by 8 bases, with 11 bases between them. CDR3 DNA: TGTGCCAGCAGCCAAGATCGGAGGTCGGACATTCAGTACTTC. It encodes CASSQDRRSDIQYF.

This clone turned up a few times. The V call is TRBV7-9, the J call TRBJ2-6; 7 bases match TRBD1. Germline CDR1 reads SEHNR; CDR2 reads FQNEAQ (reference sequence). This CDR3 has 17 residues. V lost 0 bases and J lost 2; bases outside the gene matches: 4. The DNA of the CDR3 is TGTGCCAGCAGCTTAGCGGCTAGGGGGCCTGGGGCCAACGTCCTGACTTTC. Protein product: CASSLAARGPGANVLTF.

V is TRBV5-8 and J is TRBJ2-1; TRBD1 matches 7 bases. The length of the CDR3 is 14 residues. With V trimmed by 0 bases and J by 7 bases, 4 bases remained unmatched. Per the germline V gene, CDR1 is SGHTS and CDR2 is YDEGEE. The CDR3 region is CASSLDRGRNEQFF. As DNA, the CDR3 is TGTGCCAGCAGCTTGGACAGGGGTAGGAATGAGCAGTTCTTC.

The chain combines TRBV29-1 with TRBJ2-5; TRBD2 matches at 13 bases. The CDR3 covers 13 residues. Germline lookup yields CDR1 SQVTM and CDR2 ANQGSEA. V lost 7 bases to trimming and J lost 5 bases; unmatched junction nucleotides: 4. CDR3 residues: CSGGLAGSETQYF. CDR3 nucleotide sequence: TGCAGCGGGGGACTAGCGGGAAGCGAGACCCAGTACTTC.

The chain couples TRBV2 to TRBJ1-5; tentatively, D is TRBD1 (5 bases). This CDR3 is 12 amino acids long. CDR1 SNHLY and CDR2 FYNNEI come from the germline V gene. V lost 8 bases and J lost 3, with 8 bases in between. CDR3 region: CASRGVNQPQHF. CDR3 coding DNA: TGTGCCAGCCGGGGGGTCAATCAGCCCCAGCATTTT.

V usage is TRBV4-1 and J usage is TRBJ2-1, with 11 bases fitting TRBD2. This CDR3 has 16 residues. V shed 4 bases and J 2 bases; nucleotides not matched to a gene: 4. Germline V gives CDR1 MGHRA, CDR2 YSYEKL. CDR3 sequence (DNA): TGCGCCAGCAGCCTTCCACTAGCGGGAGCCTACAATGAGCAGTTCTTC. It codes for CASSLPLAGAYNEQFF.

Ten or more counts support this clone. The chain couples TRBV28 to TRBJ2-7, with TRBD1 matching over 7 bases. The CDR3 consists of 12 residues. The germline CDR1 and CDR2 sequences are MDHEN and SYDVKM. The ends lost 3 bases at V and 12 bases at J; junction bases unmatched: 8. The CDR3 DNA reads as TGTGCCAGCAGTTTGCAGACAGGGCTGTGGTACTTC. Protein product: CASSLQTGLWYF.

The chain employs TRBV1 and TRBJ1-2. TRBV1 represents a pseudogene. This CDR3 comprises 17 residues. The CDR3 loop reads CTSSQGRRDSIFYGYTF. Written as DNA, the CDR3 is TGCACCAGCAGCCAAGGTCGCCGGGACTCTATTTTCTATGGCTACACCTTC.

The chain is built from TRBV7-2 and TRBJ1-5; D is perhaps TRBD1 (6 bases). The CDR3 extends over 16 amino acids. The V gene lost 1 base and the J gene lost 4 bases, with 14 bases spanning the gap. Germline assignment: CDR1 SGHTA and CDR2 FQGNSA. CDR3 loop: CASSLVPGALNQPQHF. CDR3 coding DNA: TGTGCCAGCAGCTTAGTGCCAGGGGCTCTAAATCAGCCCCAGCATTTT.

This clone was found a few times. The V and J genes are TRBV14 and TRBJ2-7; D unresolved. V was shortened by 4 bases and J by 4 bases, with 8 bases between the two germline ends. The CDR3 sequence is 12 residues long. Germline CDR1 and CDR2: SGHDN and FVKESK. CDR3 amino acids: CASSPGYYEQYF. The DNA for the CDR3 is TGTGCCAGCAGCCCCGGGTATTACGAGCAGTACTTC.

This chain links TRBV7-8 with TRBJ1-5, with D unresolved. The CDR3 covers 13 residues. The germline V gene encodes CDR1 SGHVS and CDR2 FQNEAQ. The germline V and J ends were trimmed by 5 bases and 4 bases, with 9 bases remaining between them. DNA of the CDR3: TGTGCCAGCAGCCCGAGTCGGAATCAGCCCCAGCATTTT. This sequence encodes CASSPSRNQPQHF. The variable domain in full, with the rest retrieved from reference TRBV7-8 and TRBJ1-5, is GAGVSQSPRYKVAKRGQDVALRCDPISGHVSLFWYQQALGQGPEFLTYFQNEAQLDKSGLPSDRFFAERPEGSVSTLKIQRTQQEDSAVYLCASSPSRNQPQHFGDGTRLSIL.

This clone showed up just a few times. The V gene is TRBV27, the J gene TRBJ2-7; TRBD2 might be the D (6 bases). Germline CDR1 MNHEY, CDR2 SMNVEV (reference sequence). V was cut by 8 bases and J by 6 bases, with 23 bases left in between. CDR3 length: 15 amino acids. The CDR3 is CASATNPAGLGEQYF. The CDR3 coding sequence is TGTGCCAGCGCTACTAATCCGGCGGGACTCGGCGAGCAGTACTTC.

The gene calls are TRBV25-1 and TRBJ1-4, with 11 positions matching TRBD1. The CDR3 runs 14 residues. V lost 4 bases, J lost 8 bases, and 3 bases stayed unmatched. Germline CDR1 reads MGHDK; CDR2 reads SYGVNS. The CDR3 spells CASSGDRGEEKLFF. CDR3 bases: TGTGCCAGCAGTGGGGACAGGGGGGAAGAAAAACTGTTTTTT. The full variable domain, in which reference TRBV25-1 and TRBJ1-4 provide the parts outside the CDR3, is EADIYQTPRYLVIGTGKKITLECSQTMGHDKMYWYQQDPGMELHLIHYSYGVNSTEKGDLSSESTVSRIRTEHFPLTLESARPSHTSQYLCASSGDRGEEKLFFGSGTQLSVL.

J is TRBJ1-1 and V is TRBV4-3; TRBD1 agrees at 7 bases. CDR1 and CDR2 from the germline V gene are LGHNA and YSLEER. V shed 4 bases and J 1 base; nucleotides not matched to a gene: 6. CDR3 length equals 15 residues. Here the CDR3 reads CASSLFTGANTEAFF. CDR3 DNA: TGCGCCAGCAGCCTATTTACAGGGGCGAACACTGAAGCTTTCTTT.

CDR3 DNA sequence: TGTGCCAGCTCGCAGGGGAGTAGGAATGAGCAGTTCTTC. Translation gives CASSQGSRNEQFF. The chain uses TRBV18 and TRBJ2-1; TRBD1 might be the D (6 bases). V lost 6 bases and J lost 7, with 13 bases in between. The length of the CDR3 is 13 residues. Germline V gene lookup returns CDR1 KGHSH and CDR2 LQKENI. Together with reference TRBV18 and TRBJ2-1, the CDR3 gives the full variable domain: NAGVMQNPRHLVRRRGQEARLRCSPMKGHSHVYWYRQLPEEGLKFMVYLQKENIIDESGMPKERFSAEFPKEGPSILRIQQVVRGDSAAYFCASSQGSRNEQFFGPGTRLTVL.

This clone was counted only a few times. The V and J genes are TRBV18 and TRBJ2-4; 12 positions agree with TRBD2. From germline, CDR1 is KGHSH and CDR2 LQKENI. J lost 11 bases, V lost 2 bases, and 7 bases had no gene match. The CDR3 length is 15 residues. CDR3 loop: CASSPETSGRDFQYF. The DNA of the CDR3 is TGTGCCAGCTCACCAGAGACTAGCGGGAGAGACTTTCAGTACTTC.

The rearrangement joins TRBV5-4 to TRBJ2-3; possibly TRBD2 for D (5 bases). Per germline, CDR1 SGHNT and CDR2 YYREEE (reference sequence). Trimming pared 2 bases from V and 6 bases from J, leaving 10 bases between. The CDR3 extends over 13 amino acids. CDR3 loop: CASSFSERDTQYF. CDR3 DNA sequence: TGTGCCAGCAGCTTTTCGGAGCGGGATACGCAGTATTTT.

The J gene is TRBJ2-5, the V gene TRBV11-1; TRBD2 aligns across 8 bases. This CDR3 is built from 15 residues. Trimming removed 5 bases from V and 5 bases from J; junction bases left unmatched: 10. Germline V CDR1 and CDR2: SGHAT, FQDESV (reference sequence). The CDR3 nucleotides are TGTGCCAGCAGCCCCCCCGGGACTAGACGGGAGACCCAGTACTTC. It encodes CASSPPGTRRETQYF. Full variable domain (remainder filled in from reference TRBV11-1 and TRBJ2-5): EAEVAQSPRYKITEKSQAVAFWCDPISGHATLYWYRQILGQGPELLVQFQDESVVDDSQLPKDRFSAERLKGVDSTLKIQPAELGDSAMYLCASSPPGTRRETQYFGPGTRLLVL.

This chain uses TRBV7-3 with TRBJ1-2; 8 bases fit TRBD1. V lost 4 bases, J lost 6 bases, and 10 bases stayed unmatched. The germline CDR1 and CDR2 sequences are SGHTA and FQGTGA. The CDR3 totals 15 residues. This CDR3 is CASSSSPTRGHGYTF. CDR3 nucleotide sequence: TGTGCCAGCAGCTCTTCTCCAACCAGGGGGCATGGCTACACCTTC.

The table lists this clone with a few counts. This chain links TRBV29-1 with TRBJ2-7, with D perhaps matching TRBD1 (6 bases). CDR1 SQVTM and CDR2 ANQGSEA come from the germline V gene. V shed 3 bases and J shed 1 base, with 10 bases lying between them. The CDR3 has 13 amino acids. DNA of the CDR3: TGCAGCGTTGACCCGACAGGTTCCTACGAGCAGTACTTC. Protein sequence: CSVDPTGSYEQYF.

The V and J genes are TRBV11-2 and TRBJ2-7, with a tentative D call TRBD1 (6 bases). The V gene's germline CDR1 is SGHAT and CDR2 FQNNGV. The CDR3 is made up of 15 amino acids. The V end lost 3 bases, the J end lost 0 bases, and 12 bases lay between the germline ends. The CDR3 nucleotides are TGTGCCAGCAGCTTGGTCAGGGGACGCTCCTACGAGCAGTACTTC. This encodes CASSLVRGRSYEQYF.

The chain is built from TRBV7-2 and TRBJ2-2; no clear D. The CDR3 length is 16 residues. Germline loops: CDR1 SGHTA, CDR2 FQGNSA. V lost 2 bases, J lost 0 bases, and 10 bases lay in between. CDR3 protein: CASSLMAAANTGELFF. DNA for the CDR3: TGTGCCAGCAGCTTAATGGCGGCTGCGAACACCGGGGAGCTGTTTTTT.